These 11 T cell receptor beta chains came from one sample sequenced in a study of cytomegalovirus exposure and HLA in healthy donors. Sequencing used immunoSEQ multiplex PCR; TCRdb keeps in-frame clones, though not all of them. The table lists fewer than 140,000 clones, about 88% of them singletons. The sequenced sample was PBMCs. All receptors come from a woman younger than 35 in good health and CMV-seropositive.

V gene TRBV6-5 combines with J gene TRBJ1-3, with 7 bases fitting TRBD1. J gave up 2 bases and V 5 bases, and 3 bases lay outside the gene matches. CDR3 length equals 14 residues. Germline CDR1 is MNHEY and CDR2 is SVGAGI. This CDR3 reads CASSQTGPGNTIYF. The CDR3, as DNA: TGTGCCAGCAGTCAGACAGGGCCTGGAAACACCATATATTTT.

This clone has just one count. This chain uses TRBV25-1 with TRBJ2-6, with TRBD1 identical over 8 bases. From germline, CDR1 is MGHDK and CDR2 SYGVNS. CDR3 length equals 15 residues. Germline trimming cut 5 bases from V and 6 bases from J; bases unmatched to any gene: 6. CDR3 sequence reads: CASSPTTGAANVLTF. The CDR3 coding sequence is TGTGCCAGCAGTCCAACGACAGGGGCGGCCAACGTCCTGACTTTC.

V usage is TRBV10-3 and J usage is TRBJ1-2; the D is unclear. CDR1 and CDR2 (germline): ENHRY, SYGVKD. The germline V and J ends were trimmed by 3 bases and 4 bases, with 9 bases remaining between them. CDR3 length: 13 residues. The CDR3 nucleotides are TGTGCCATCAGTGAACAGATAGGCTATGGCTACACCTTC. This gives the protein CAISEQIGYGYTF.

This clone appeared once. The chain has TRBV2 and TRBJ1-1, with D maybe TRBD1 (5 bases). Germline V CDR1 and CDR2: SNHLY, FYNNEI. This CDR3 is built from 16 residues. V was cut by 6 bases and J by 3 bases, with 20 bases left in between. The CDR3 nucleotides read TGTGCCAGCAGCCTCTTGTTGGCCCGGGGGGACACTGAAGCTTTCTTT. Amino acid sequence: CASSLLLARGDTEAFF.

The chain couples TRBV15 to TRBJ2-7, with 10 bases lining up with TRBD2. V lost 1 base to trimming and J lost 4 bases; unmatched junction nucleotides: 7. Germline assignment: CDR1 LNHNV and CDR2 YYDKDF (reference sequence). The CDR3 is 16 amino acids. The chain's CDR3 is CATSRGASGGHYEQYV. The CDR3 DNA follows: TGTGCCACCAGCAGAGGGGCTAGCGGGGGCCATTACGAGCAGTACGTC.

The V and J genes are TRBV27 and TRBJ1-2, with D uncertain. V was cut by 2 bases and J by 3 bases, with 7 bases left in between. This CDR3 spans 13 amino acids. Germline values: CDR1 MNHEY, CDR2 SMNVEV (reference sequence). The CDR3 here is CASSLGQYYGYTF. The CDR3 DNA follows: TGTGCCAGCAGTTTAGGGCAGTACTATGGCTACACCTTC.

The rearrangement joins TRBV6-5 to TRBJ1-1; TRBD1 might be the D (5 bases). The ends were cut back, 0 bases at V and 3 bases at J, with 8 bases in the middle. The V gene's germline CDR1 is MNHEY and CDR2 SVGAGI. CDR3 size: 14 residues. The CDR3 DNA is TGTGCCAGCAGTTACTCGGGGACTCACACTGAAGCTTTCTTT. Translated: CASSYSGTHTEAFF.

This rearrangement joins TRBV7-2 to TRBJ1-6; TRBD1 agrees at 9 bases. With V trimmed by 4 bases and J by 9 bases, 7 bases remained unmatched. The CDR3 is 15 amino acids. Per the germline V gene, CDR1 is SGHTA and CDR2 is FQGNSA. CDR3 bases: TGTGCCAGCAGCTCCTTTGGGACAGGGAGTTCACCCCTCCACTTT. It specifies CASSSFGTGSSPLHF. Supplemented by reference TRBV7-2 and TRBJ1-6, the full variable domain reads GAGVSQSPSNKVTEKGKDVELRCDPISGHTALYWYRQSLGQGLEFLIYFQGNSAPDKSGLPSDRFSAERTGGSVSTLTIQRTQQEDSAVYLCASSSFGTGSSPLHFGNGTRLTVT.

The chain has TRBV6-5 and TRBJ1-1; a possible D gene is TRBD1 (6 bases). V lost 2 bases and J 6 bases, leaving 13 bases between the germline ends. The CDR3 runs to 14 residues. Germline CDR1 and CDR2: MNHEY and SVGAGI. The DNA for the CDR3 is TGTGCCAGCAGTTACGAGGGGGGGATTGCTGAAGCTTTCTTT. Its protein is CASSYEGGIAEAFF.

V and J are TRBV4-2 and TRBJ2-5; TRBD2 matches at 9 bases. Germline CDR1 is LGHNA and CDR2 is YNFKEQ. The CDR3 contains 18 residues. After removal of 1 base from V and 5 bases from J, the junction contained 14 bases not matched to a gene. DNA for the CDR3: TGTGCCAGCAGCCAAGCGGGGCTAGCGGGGCCTACGCGGGAGACCCAGTACTTC. Its translation is CASSQAGLAGPTRETQYF.

The CDR3 DNA follows: TGTGCCAGCAGCTTAGAACAGGGGGCTTACAATGAGCAGTTCTTC. Translation: CASSLEQGAYNEQFF. The J gene is TRBJ2-1, the V gene TRBV11-2; 9 bases are shared with TRBD1. Germline loops: CDR1 SGHAT, CDR2 FQNNGV. The V gene end was trimmed by 0 bases and the J gene end by 4 bases; junction bases not matched to a gene: 1. CDR3 size: 15 residues.